Following are 6 T cell receptor beta chains from one sample sequenced in a study of T cell repertoires in cytomegalovirus infection. TCRdb re-derived calls from the reads in MiXCR, one entry per CDR3 protein. The top ten hold roughly 15% of the sample, which has approximately 250,000 distinct CDR3 sequences, 9.1% seen once. Source material: PBMCs. Source of these receptors: a human donor in good health (CMV status not recorded). Some clones in this sample may be carry-over from other donors' samples.

The V call is TRBV27, the J call TRBJ2-7, with 7 nucleotides matching TRBD1. This CDR3 has 16 residues. After removal of 5 bases from V and 3 bases from J, the junction contained 13 bases not matched to a gene. The germline V gene has CDR1 MNHEY and CDR2 SMNVEV (reference sequence). The CDR3, as DNA: TGTGCCAGCAGTCTGATCACCGGGACAGTGATCTACGAGCAGTACTTC. The encoded protein is CASSLITGTVIYEQYF.

This clonotype has a handful of counts. The chain joins TRBV6-6 to TRBJ1-1; perhaps TRBD1 as D (5 bases). Looked up from germline, CDR1 is MNHNY and CDR2 is SVGAGI (reference sequence). The ends were cut back, 6 bases at V and 1 base at J, with 12 bases in the middle. The CDR3 runs 14 residues. The CDR3 sequence is CASSREGQNTEAFF. The CDR3 region has the DNA TGTGCCAGCAGCCGGGAGGGGCAGAACACTGAAGCTTTCTTT.

This clonotype has at least ten counts. CDR3 sequence reads: CASSLLDRVSEQYF. CDR3 in DNA: TGTGCCAGCAGCCTACTTGACAGGGTCTCCGAGCAGTACTTC. The chain couples TRBV7-2 to TRBJ2-7; TRBD1 aligns across 7 bases. Germline V gene lookup returns CDR1 SGHTA and CDR2 FQGNSA. Unmatched junction bases numbered 10, after V lost 5 bases and J lost 6 bases. CDR3 length: 14 amino acids.

As concerns this clonotype: This may be a read error, as it is one base from a much larger clone. The CDR3: CASSLTQNAGELFF. The CDR3 nucleotides read TGTGCCAGCAGCTTAACGCAGAACGCCGGGGAGCTGTTTTTT. The rearrangement uses TRBV7-3 and TRBJ2-2; D ambiguous. Germline CDR1 reads SGHTA; CDR2 reads FQGTGA. The CDR3 extends over 14 amino acids.

This clonotype was detected a few times. V gene TRBV12-3 or TRBV12-4 combines with J gene TRBJ2-5, with D hard to call. V was clipped by 2 bases and J by 2 bases, with 15 bases between them. The length of the CDR3 is 16 residues. CDR3 in amino acids: CASSLKGSLNQETQYF. CDR3 sequence (DNA): TGTGCCAGCAGTTTAAAGGGATCCCTTAATCAAGAGACCCAGTACTTC.

This clonotype has at least ten counts. This chain uses TRBV7-2 with TRBJ1-1, with a possible D match to TRBD1 (5 bases). Trimming shortened V by 7 bases and J by 4 bases, and 16 bases separated the two germline ends. The CDR3 consists of 14 residues. The germline CDR1 and CDR2 sequences are SGHTA and FQGNSA. The CDR3 here is CASTWGWGTTEAFF. As DNA, the CDR3 is TGTGCCAGCACATGGGGTTGGGGGACCACTGAAGCTTTCTTT.